The 27 T cell receptor beta chains below come from one sample, sequenced in a study of blood T cells in healthy people across ages. A second PCR, run for about 6 to 11 cycles, used a sample-barcoded 5' primer plus a J-beta primer mix. TCRdb re-derived calls from the 5' RACE reads in MiXCR, one entry per CDR3 protein. The data show hundreds of thousands of distinct CDR3 sequences, with about 29% seen just once and approximately 3.5% held by the top ten. The same sample was also studied in work on T cells of mothers and their children.

The source material was blood. These receptors all come from a boy younger than 10 in good health.

Regarding this clonotype: Likely a read error: the CDR3 ends without its conserved phenylalanine or tryptophan. The gene calls are TRBV6-2 or TRBV6-3 and TRBJ2-7; 11 bases match TRBD2. Germline V gives CDR1 MNHEY, CDR2 SVGEGT. CDR3 length: 15 amino acids. After removal of 6 bases from V and 3 bases from J, the junction contained 7 bases not matched to a gene. The CDR3 sequence is CASRVGTSGFYEQYS. CDR3 sequence (DNA): TGTGCCAGCAGGGTTGGGACTAGCGGATTCTACGAGCAGTACTCC.

There are a few counts of this clonotype. The CDR3 region is CASSLGRRPNEKLFF. CDR3 DNA sequence: TGTGCCAGCAGCTTAGGCCGGCGCCCTAATGAAAAACTGTTTTTT. The chain uses TRBV7-9 and TRBJ1-4; D is undetermined. This CDR3 contains 15 residues. V was clipped by 1 base and J by 3 bases, with 9 bases between them. The V gene's germline CDR1 is SEHNR and CDR2 FQNEAQ (reference sequence).

There are a few counts of this clonotype. V is TRBV27 and J is TRBJ2-3; 9 bases align to TRBD2. CDR3 size: 17 residues. The germline V gene encodes CDR1 MNHEY and CDR2 SMNVEV (reference sequence). J lost 0 bases, V lost 6 bases, and 10 bases had no gene match. The CDR3 DNA reads TGTGCCAGCAGCCCGAGCGGGAGGCCACATAGCACAGATACGCAGTATTTT. This encodes CASSPSGRPHSTDTQYF.

The V gene is TRBV9, the J gene TRBJ2-3; TRBD2 matches 9 bases. Germline V lookup: CDR1 SGDLS, CDR2 YYNGEE. The CDR3 has 15 residues. V dropped 3 bases and J dropped 5; count of bases not matched to a gene: 7. For the CDR3, the DNA is TGTGCCAGCAGCGCAGCGGGGGGTAAGGGAGATACGCAGTATTTT. It specifies CASSAAGGKGDTQYF.

This clonotype was found a few times. The CDR3 reads CASSIGAKSLGYTF. CDR3 coding DNA: TGTGCCAGTAGTATCGGGGCCAAGTCCTTGGGCTACACCTTC. This sequence joins TRBV19 and TRBJ1-2; a possible D gene is TRBD1 (5 bases). The CDR3 has 14 residues. V was shortened by 3 bases and J by 8 bases, with 16 bases between the two germline ends. From germline, CDR1 is LNHDA and CDR2 SQIVND (reference sequence). Supplemented by reference TRBV19 and TRBJ1-2, the full variable domain reads DGGITQSPKYLFRKEGQNVTLSCEQNLNHDAMYWYRQDPGQGLRLIYYSQIVNDFQKGDIAEGYSVSREKKESFPLTVTSAQKNPTAFYLCASSIGAKSLGYTFGSGTRLTVV.

This clonotype was counted between two and nine times. The chain recombines TRBV7-3 with TRBJ2-3; maybe TRBD2 (5 bases). The germline gives CDR1 SGHTA, CDR2 FQGTGA. The CDR3 is made up of 12 amino acids. Trimming removed 8 bases from V and 2 bases from J, with 8 bases in between. The CDR3 protein is CASRGITDTQYF. For the CDR3, the DNA is TGTGCCAGCCGAGGGATCACAGATACGCAGTATTTT.

The chain carries TRBV7-9 and TRBJ2-2, with unresolved D. Looked up from germline, CDR1 is SEHNR and CDR2 is FQNEAQ (reference sequence). V dropped 4 bases and J dropped 0 bases, with 12 bases sitting between them. This CDR3 comprises 16 residues. CDR3 nucleotide sequence: TGTGCCAGCAGCTCTGGCCCGACGTCGAACACCGGGGAGCTGTTTTTT. It codes for CASSSGPTSNTGELFF.

CDR3: CASSFNSPYEQYF. Written as DNA, the CDR3 is TGTGCCAGCAGCTTCAACAGTCCCTACGAGCAGTACTTC. This chain uses TRBV11-2 with TRBJ2-7, with D unresolved. CDR3 length: 13 residues. Looked up from germline, CDR1 is SGHAT and CDR2 is FQNNGV. Trimming cost V 3 bases and J 2 bases, with 8 bases left between them.

Points on this clonotype: This clone may be a read error of a much larger clone one base away. This rearrangement joins TRBV6-5 to TRBJ1-4; perhaps TRBD1 as D (6 bases). The CDR3 is made up of 17 amino acids. The V gene's germline CDR1 is MNHEY and CDR2 SVGAGI. The V and J ends lost 2 bases and 4 bases respectively, with 17 bases between them. For the CDR3, the DNA is TGTGCCAGCAGTTACAGGCCCTTAGGGGGGAGTAATGAAAAACTGTTTTTT. Translating gives CASSYRPLGGSNEKLFF.

This clonotype occurred once. This rearrangement joins TRBV7-9 to TRBJ1-2; possible D gene TRBD1, 6 bases. V gave up 5 bases and J gave up 4 bases, with 17 bases separating them. The CDR3 sequence is 15 residues long. CDR1 SEHNR and CDR2 FQNEAQ come from the germline V gene (reference sequence). CDR3 amino acids: CASSPITGGVYGYTF. Here the CDR3 DNA reads TGTGCCAGCAGCCCAATAACGGGGGGCGTCTATGGCTACACCTTC. The full variable domain, its missing parts supplied by reference TRBV7-9 and TRBJ1-2, is DTGVSQNPRHKITKRGQNVTFRCDPISEHNRLYWYRQTLGQGPEFLTYFQNEAQLEKSRLLSDRFSAERPKGSFSTLEIQRTEQGDSAMYLCASSPITGGVYGYTFGSGTRLTVV.

V and J are TRBV7-2 and TRBJ2-5; D might be TRBD2 (7 bases). CDR1 and CDR2 from the germline V gene are SGHTA and FQGNSA. Trimming took off 3 bases at V and 5 bases at J, with 13 bases between the two ends. The CDR3 length is 14 residues. The CDR3 spells CASSLSGRGETQYF. For the CDR3, the DNA is TGTGCCAGCAGCTTGTCGGGGAGGGGGGAGACCCAGTACTTC.

This clonotype has just a few counts. The rearrangement joins TRBV6-2 or TRBV6-3 to TRBJ2-5, with unresolved D. CDR1 and CDR2 (germline): MNHEY, SVGEGT. Trimming cost V 2 bases and J 11 bases, with 12 bases left between them. The CDR3 has 12 residues. CDR3 region: CASSYIHYKQYF. CDR3 DNA: TGTGCCAGCAGTTACATCCATTACAAGCAGTACTTC.

The rearrangement uses TRBV27 and TRBJ2-1; D is perhaps TRBD1 (5 bases). The germline V and J ends were trimmed by 2 bases and 7 bases, with 15 bases remaining between them. Germline-derived CDR1 and CDR2 are MNHEY and SMNVEV (reference sequence). CDR3 length equals 15 residues. CDR3 in DNA: TGTGCCAGCAGTTTAACGGCCGTCCCAGGGAATGAGCAGTTCTTC. It yields the protein CASSLTAVPGNEQFF.

This clonotype was seen a few times. The chain recombines TRBV20-1 with TRBJ1-3; maybe TRBD1 (5 bases). The germline V gene has CDR1 DFQATT and CDR2 SNEGSKA (reference sequence). Trimming took off 3 bases at V and 4 bases at J, with 10 bases between the two ends. This CDR3 contains 13 residues. The CDR3 reads CSASRGVGNTIYF. The CDR3 DNA follows: TGCAGTGCTAGTAGAGGGGTCGGAAACACCATATATTTT.

This chain uses TRBV20-1 with TRBJ2-1; 12 nucleotides line up with TRBD2. Trimming took 1 base from V and 4 from J; bases not matched to a gene: 11. This CDR3 spans 18 amino acids. CDR1 and CDR2 from the germline V gene are DFQATT and SNEGSKA (reference sequence). The CDR3 sequence: CSARGSQLTSGRYNEQFF. Here the CDR3 DNA reads TGCAGTGCTAGAGGCTCCCAGTTGACTAGCGGGAGATACAATGAGCAGTTCTTC.

Only a few counts were recorded for this clonotype. This chain's CDR3 is CAWSPTGFGEQYF. In DNA form, the CDR3 reads TGTGCCTGGAGTCCCACAGGTTTTGGCGAGCAGTACTTC. The V and J genes are TRBV30 and TRBJ2-5, with a weak D call TRBD1 (5 bases). The DNA matches TRBJ2-7 better at its end, which makes the J call doubtful. Germline V lookup: CDR1 GTSNPN, CDR2 SVGIG (reference sequence). There are 13 residues in the CDR3.

The chain combines TRBV5-1 with TRBJ1-1; D is possibly TRBD1 (6 bases). There are 16 residues in the CDR3. Trimming took off 6 bases at V and 1 base at J, with 19 bases between the two ends. The V gene's germline CDR1 is SGHRS and CDR2 YFSETQ. CDR3 loop: CASTQHRRGGNTEAFF. CDR3 sequence (DNA): TGCGCCAGCACCCAACACCGCAGGGGAGGGAACACTGAAGCTTTCTTT.

This chain uses TRBV11-2 with TRBJ2-3; 7 positions agree with TRBD2. The germline V gene encodes CDR1 SGHAT and CDR2 FQNNGV. The length of the CDR3 is 16 residues. J was trimmed by 5 bases and V by 1 base; bases with no gene match: 9. CDR3 DNA sequence: TGTGCCAGCAGCTTAGTTGCGGGAGCTGAGGGAGATACGCAGTATTTT. Translated, it gives CASSLVAGAEGDTQYF.

The CDR3 DNA reads TGCGCCAGCAGTCACCCCTCCCCCCCTGTAGTAGTACAAGAGACCCAGTACTTC. It codes for CASSHPSPPVVVQETQYF. The V call is TRBV5-1, the J call TRBJ2-5, with D uncertain. The CDR3 consists of 18 residues. The V end lost 5 bases, the J end lost 2 bases, and 25 bases lay between the germline ends. Germline CDR1 SGHRS, CDR2 YFSETQ.

The chain uses TRBV18 and TRBJ1-2; D not certain. The CDR3 loop spans 14 amino acids. CDR1 and CDR2 (germline): KGHSH, LQKENI. V was clipped by 3 bases and J by 5 bases, with 13 bases between them. For the CDR3, the DNA is TGTGCCAGCTCACCGATGTACCCATTATATGGCTACACCTTC. Its protein is CASSPMYPLYGYTF.

In nucleotides, the CDR3 is TGTGCCAGCACCCAGGGAGGGGTTTACTCCTACGAGCAGTACTTC. The encoded protein is CASTQGGVYSYEQYF. The chain uses TRBV7-9 and TRBJ2-5, with 7 bases aligning to TRBD2. The J call is in doubt because the DNA end fits TRBJ2-7 better. The CDR3 sequence is 15 residues long. Germline V gene data show CDR1 as SEHNR and CDR2 as FQNEAQ (reference sequence).

This clonotype was recorded a few times. The chain combines TRBV6-5 with TRBJ1-5; possibly TRBD1 for D (5 bases). V shed 6 bases and J shed 2 bases, with 11 bases lying between them. CDR3 size: 14 residues. CDR1 and CDR2 from the germline V gene are MNHEY and SVGAGI. Written as DNA, the CDR3 is TGTGCCAGCAGCCAAGACAGCCGCAATCAGCCCCAGCATTTT. Its translation is CASSQDSRNQPQHF.

V and J are TRBV25-1 and TRBJ2-1, with a tentative D call TRBD2 (6 bases). The CDR3 has 16 residues. Per the germline V gene, CDR1 is MGHDK and CDR2 is SYGVNS. V dropped 2 bases and J dropped 0 bases, with 11 bases sitting between them. CDR3 DNA: TGTGCCAGCAGTGAAACGGACGGGAGCTCCTACAATGAGCAGTTCTTC. This codes for CASSETDGSSYNEQFF.

DNA of the CDR3: TGTGCCAGCAGTTTAGCTCTGGGTGCCGGGGAGCTGTTTTTT. Translation gives CASSLALGAGELFF. The chain uses TRBV12-3 or TRBV12-4 and TRBJ2-2, with D uncertain. The CDR3 length is 14 residues. Trimming took 0 bases from V and 6 from J, leaving 8 bases between them.

The DNA for the CDR3 is TGTGCCAGCAGCGTAGTGGCAAGCTCCTACGAGCAGTACTTC. Its translation: CASSVVASSYEQYF. This chain links TRBV9 with TRBJ2-7; no clear D gene. The V end was cut by 0 bases, the J end by 0 bases, with 7 bases between. This CDR3 region has 14 residues. Germline V gene sequence: CDR1 SGDLS, CDR2 YYNGEE.

The V call is TRBV7-2, the J call TRBJ1-2, with a tentative D call TRBD1 (6 bases). This CDR3 is built from 14 residues. The germline V and J ends were trimmed by 1 base and 4 bases, with 10 bases remaining between them. CDR1 is SGHTA, CDR2 FQGNSA, per germline. In nucleotides, the CDR3 is TGTGCCAGCAGCTTAGGGGGGCTAGTCTATGGCTACACCTTC. The encoded protein is CASSLGGLVYGYTF.

This clonotype was recorded once. Relative to the germline gene, one junction end is altered; a read error may explain this. The chain combines TRBV9 with TRBJ1-4, with 11 bases matching TRBD1. The CDR3 loop spans 18 amino acids. Germline V gene sequence: CDR1 SGDLS, CDR2 YYNGEE. The CDR3 DNA sequence: TGTGCCAGCAGCGCCGGGACAGGGGGAACCATAACTAATAAAAAACTGTTTTTT. Its protein product is CASSAGTGGTITNKKLFF.